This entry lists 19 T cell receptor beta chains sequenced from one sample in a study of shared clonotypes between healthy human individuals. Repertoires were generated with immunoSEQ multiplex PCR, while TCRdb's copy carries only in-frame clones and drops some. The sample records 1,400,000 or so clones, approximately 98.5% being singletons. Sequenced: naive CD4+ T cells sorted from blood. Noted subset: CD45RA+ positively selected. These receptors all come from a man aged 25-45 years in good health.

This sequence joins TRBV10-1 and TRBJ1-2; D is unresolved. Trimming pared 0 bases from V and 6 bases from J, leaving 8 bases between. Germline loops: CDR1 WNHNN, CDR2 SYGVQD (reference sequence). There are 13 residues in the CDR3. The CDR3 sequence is CASSESSRDGYTF. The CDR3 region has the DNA TGCGCCAGCAGTGAGTCGTCCCGGGATGGCTACACCTTC.

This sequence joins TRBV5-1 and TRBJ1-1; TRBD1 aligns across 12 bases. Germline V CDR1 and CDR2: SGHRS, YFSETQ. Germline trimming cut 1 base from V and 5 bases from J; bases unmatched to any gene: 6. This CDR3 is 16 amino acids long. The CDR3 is CASSLTGTGGGTEAFF. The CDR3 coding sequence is TGCGCCAGCAGCTTGACCGGGACAGGGGGCGGAACTGAAGCTTTCTTT.

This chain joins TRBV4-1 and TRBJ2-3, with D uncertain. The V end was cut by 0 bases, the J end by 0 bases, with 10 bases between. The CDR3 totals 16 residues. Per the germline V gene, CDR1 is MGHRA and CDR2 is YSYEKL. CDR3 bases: TGCGCCAGCAGCCAAGAATCCAGGATAAGCACAGATACGCAGTATTTT. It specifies CASSQESRISTDTQYF.

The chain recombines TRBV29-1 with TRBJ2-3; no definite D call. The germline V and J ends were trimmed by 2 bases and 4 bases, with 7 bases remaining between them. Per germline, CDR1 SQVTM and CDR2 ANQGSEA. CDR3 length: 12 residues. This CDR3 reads CSVETWADTQYF. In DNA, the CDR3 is TGCAGCGTTGAAACCTGGGCAGATACGCAGTATTTT.

CDR3 region: CASSFGLYSNQPQHF. As DNA, the CDR3 is TGTGCCAGCAGTTTTGGGCTATATAGCAATCAGCCCCAGCATTTT. This chain joins TRBV28 and TRBJ1-5, with unresolved D. V was shortened by 3 bases and J by 0 bases, with 9 bases between the two germline ends. Germline CDR1 and CDR2: MDHEN and SYDVKM. The CDR3 length is 15 residues.

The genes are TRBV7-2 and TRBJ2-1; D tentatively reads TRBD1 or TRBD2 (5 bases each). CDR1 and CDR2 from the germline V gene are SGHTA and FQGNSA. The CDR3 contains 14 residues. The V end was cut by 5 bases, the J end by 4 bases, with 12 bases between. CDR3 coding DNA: TGTGCCAGCAGCCCGAGGGACCTTTACAATGAGCAGTTCTTC. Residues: CASSPRDLYNEQFF.

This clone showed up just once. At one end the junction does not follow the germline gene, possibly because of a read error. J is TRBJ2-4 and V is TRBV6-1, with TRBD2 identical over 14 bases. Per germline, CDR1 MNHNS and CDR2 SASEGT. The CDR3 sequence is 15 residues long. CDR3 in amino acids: CASSEGLAGVHLWAF. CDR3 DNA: TGTGCCAGCAGTGAGGGACTAGCGGGAGTTCACCTGTGGGCTTTC.

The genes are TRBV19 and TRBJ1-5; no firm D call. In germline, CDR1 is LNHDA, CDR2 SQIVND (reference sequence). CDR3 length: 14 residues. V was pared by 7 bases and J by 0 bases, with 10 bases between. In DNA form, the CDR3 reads TGTGCCAGTAACTTAAGGCATAGCAATCAGCCCCAGCATTTT. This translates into CASNLRHSNQPQHF.

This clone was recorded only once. The chain's CDR3 is CASSLAGQGAWADTQYF. DNA for the CDR3: TGCGCCAGCAGCTTGGCGGGACAGGGGGCTTGGGCAGATACGCAGTATTTT. The chain employs TRBV5-1 and TRBJ2-3; TRBD1 matches 12 bases. The CDR3 loop spans 17 amino acids. V lost 0 bases to trimming and J lost 4 bases; unmatched junction nucleotides: 6. CDR1 and CDR2 (germline): SGHRS, YFSETQ.

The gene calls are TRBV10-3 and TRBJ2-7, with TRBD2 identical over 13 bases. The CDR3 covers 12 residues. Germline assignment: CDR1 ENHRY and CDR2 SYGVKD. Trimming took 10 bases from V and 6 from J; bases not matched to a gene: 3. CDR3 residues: CATGLAGVEQYF. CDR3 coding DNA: TGTGCCACCGGACTAGCGGGAGTCGAGCAGTACTTC.

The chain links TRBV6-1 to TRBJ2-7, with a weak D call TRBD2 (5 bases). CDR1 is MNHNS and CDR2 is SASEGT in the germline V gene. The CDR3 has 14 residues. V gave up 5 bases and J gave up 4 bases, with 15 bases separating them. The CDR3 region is CASSSRGTNYEQYF. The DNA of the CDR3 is TGTGCCAGCAGTTCCCGGGGAACCAATTACGAGCAGTACTTC.

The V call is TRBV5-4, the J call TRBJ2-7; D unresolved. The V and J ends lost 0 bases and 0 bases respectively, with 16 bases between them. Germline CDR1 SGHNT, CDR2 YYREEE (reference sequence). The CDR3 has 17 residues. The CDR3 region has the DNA TGTGCCAGCAGCTTGGGGATAGGCAACCACCTCTCCTACGAGCAGTACTTC. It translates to CASSLGIGNHLSYEQYF.

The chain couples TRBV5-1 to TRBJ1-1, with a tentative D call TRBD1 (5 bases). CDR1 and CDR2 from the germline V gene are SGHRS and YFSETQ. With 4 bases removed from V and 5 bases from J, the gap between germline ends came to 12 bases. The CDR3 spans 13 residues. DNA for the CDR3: TGCGCCAGCAGCCAGGGCGGCAGGACTGAAGCTTTCTTT. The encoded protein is CASSQGGRTEAFF.

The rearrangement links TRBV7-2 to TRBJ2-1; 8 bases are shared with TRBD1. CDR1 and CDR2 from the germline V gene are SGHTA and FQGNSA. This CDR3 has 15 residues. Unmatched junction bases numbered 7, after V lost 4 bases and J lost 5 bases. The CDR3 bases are TGTGCCAGCAGCTCTATCCGGGACAGGCACAATGAGCAGTTCTTC. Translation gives CASSSIRDRHNEQFF. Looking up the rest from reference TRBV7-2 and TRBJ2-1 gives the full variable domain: GAGVSQSPSNKVTEKGKDVELRCDPISGHTALYWYRQSLGQGLEFLIYFQGNSAPDKSGLPSDRFSAERTGGSVSTLTIQRTQQEDSAVYLCASSSIRDRHNEQFFGPGTRLTVL.

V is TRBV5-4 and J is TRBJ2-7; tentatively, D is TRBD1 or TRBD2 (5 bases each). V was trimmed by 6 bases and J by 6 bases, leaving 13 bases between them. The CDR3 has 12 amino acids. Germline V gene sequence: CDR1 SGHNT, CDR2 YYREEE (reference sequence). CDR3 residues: CASNRNGGEQYF. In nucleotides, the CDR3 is TGTGCCAGCAACCGGAATGGGGGCGAGCAGTACTTC.

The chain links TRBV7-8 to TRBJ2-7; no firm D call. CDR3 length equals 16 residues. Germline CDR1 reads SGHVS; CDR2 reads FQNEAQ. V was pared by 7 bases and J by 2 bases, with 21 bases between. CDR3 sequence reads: CASTKLPWQQTYEQYF. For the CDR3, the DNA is TGTGCCAGCACCAAACTTCCTTGGCAGCAGACCTACGAGCAGTACTTC.

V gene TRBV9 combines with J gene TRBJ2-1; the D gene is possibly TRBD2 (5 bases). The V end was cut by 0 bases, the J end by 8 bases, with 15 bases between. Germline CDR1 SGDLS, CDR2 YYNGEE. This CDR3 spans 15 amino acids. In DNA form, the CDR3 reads TGTGCCAGCAGCGTAGGCCGGGATATCGGATATGAGCAGTTCTTC. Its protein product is CASSVGRDIGYEQFF. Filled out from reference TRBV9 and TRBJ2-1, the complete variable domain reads DSGVTQTPKHLITATGQRVTLRCSPRSGDLSVYWYQQSLDQGLQFLIQYYNGEERAKGNILERFSAQQFPDLHSELNLSSLELGDSALYFCASSVGRDIGYEQFFGPGTRLTVL.

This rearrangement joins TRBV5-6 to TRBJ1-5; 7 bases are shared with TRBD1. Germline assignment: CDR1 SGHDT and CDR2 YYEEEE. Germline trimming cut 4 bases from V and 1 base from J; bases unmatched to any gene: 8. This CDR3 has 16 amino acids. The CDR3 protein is CASSRSGGTSNQPQHF. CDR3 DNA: TGTGCCAGCAGCAGATCAGGGGGTACGAGCAATCAGCCCCAGCATTTT.

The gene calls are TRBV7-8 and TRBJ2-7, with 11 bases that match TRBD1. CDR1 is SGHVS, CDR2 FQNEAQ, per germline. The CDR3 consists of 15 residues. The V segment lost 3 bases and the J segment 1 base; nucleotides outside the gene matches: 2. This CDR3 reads CASSFGQGASYEQYF. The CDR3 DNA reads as TGTGCCAGCAGCTTTGGACAGGGGGCTTCCTACGAGCAGTACTTC.